A single sample gave rise to the 10 T cell receptor beta chains below, sequenced in a study of cytomegalovirus exposure and HLA in healthy donors. A multiplex PCR was run with 60 Vbeta primers and 13 Jbeta primers. The data were produced by immunoSEQ multiplex PCR, yet TCRdb's version contains in-frame clones alone and is incomplete. This sample has some 190,000 clones, with 81% found just once. The sequencing sample was made of PBMCs. The receptors here all came from a man aged 35 to 55 in good health and CMV-seropositive.

This rearrangement joins TRBV6-1 to TRBJ1-3; 7 bases match TRBD1. Germline trimming cut 5 bases from V and 14 bases from J; bases unmatched to any gene: 6. This CDR3 spans 11 amino acids. Germline V gives CDR1 MNHNS, CDR2 SASEGT. The CDR3 sequence is CASSYMTGLYF. The CDR3 bases are TGTGCCAGCAGTTACATGACAGGGTTATATTTT.

V and J are TRBV10-1 and TRBJ1-4; D not resolved. The germline CDR1 and CDR2 sequences are WNHNN and SYGVQD (reference sequence). The ends were cut back, 6 bases at V and 0 bases at J, with 17 bases in the middle. The length of the CDR3 is 17 residues. CDR3 sequence: CASRIGVPGSTNEKLFF. The CDR3 bases are TGCGCCAGCAGGATAGGAGTCCCGGGTTCAACTAATGAAAAACTGTTTTTT.

This clone was recorded once. The rearrangement joins TRBV11-2 to TRBJ2-6; TRBD1 aligns across 8 bases. CDR3 length equals 17 residues. J lost 0 bases, V lost 5 bases, and 6 bases had no gene match. Germline CDR1 SGHAT, CDR2 FQNNGV. CDR3 DNA sequence: TGTGCCAGCAGCCACGGACAGGGAATCTCTGGGGCCAACGTCCTGACTTTC. It specifies CASSHGQGISGANVLTF.

V and J are TRBV27 and TRBJ2-7; TRBD2 matches at 8 bases. V trimming: 6 bases; J trimming: 6 bases; junction bases outside the gene matches: 7. There are 13 residues in the CDR3. CDR1 MNHEY and CDR2 SMNVEV come from the germline V gene (reference sequence). The CDR3 DNA sequence: TGTGCCAGCAGCACTAGCGGCTGGTTCGAGCAGTACTTC. The encoded protein is CASSTSGWFEQYF.

The V call is TRBV18, the J call TRBJ2-3; 11 bases line up with TRBD2. This CDR3 has 17 amino acids. The V gene's germline CDR1 is KGHSH and CDR2 LQKENI. Trimming took 3 bases from V and 2 from J; bases not matched to a gene: 7. CDR3 region: CASSPLAGGRSTDTQYF. The CDR3 nucleotides are TGTGCCAGCTCACCGCTAGCGGGGGGCCGGTCCACAGATACGCAGTATTTT. Complete variable domain (other parts from reference TRBV18 and TRBJ2-3): NAGVMQNPRHLVRRRGQEARLRCSPMKGHSHVYWYRQLPEEGLKFMVYLQKENIIDESGMPKERFSAEFPKEGPSILRIQQVVRGDSAAYFCASSPLAGGRSTDTQYFGPGTRLTVL.

This chain's CDR3 is CASSPGQAFHEQYF. The CDR3 DNA reads as TGTGCCAGCAGCCCCGGTCAGGCTTTTCACGAGCAGTACTTC. The chain joins TRBV5-6 to TRBJ2-7; D not resolved. The CDR3 is 14 amino acids. In germline, CDR1 is SGHDT, CDR2 YYEEEE. Trimming stripped 4 bases from V and 5 bases from J, with 16 bases between.

The chain employs TRBV5-1 and TRBJ2-5; D gene unclear. V lost 1 base, J lost 1 base, and 8 bases lay in between. The CDR3 loop spans 14 amino acids. Germline V gene data show CDR1 as SGHRS and CDR2 as YFSETQ. Here the CDR3 reads CASSLLRSQETQYF. As DNA, the CDR3 is TGCGCCAGCAGCTTGTTGCGGTCCCAAGAGACCCAGTACTTC.

The chain recombines TRBV5-8 with TRBJ2-5; D is possibly TRBD1 (6 bases). The J call is uncertain, as TRBJ2-7 better fits the DNA end. Per germline, CDR1 SGHTS and CDR2 YDEGEE. The CDR3 consists of 15 residues. The CDR3 DNA reads TGTGCCAGCAGCTTGGCTATGGACAGAGCCTACGAGCAGTACTTC. This sequence encodes CASSLAMDRAYEQYF.

The chain recombines TRBV7-9 with TRBJ1-1, with 8 bases fitting TRBD1. There are 14 residues in the CDR3. From germline, CDR1 is SEHNR and CDR2 FQNEAQ (reference sequence). V gave up 5 bases and J gave up 1 base; unmatched junction bases: 3. The CDR3 sequence is CASSKDRGNTEAFF. The CDR3 DNA follows: TGTGCCAGCAGCAAAGACAGGGGGAACACTGAAGCTTTCTTT.

V usage is TRBV6-1 and J usage is TRBJ2-7, with 8 nucleotides matching TRBD2. The CDR3 spans 15 residues. J lost 6 bases, V lost 5 bases, and 12 bases had no gene match. CDR1 is MNHNS and CDR2 is SASEGT in the germline V gene. This CDR3 is CASSSNLAGHLEQYF. CDR3 sequence (DNA): TGTGCCAGCAGTTCAAACTTAGCGGGACATCTCGAGCAGTACTTC.